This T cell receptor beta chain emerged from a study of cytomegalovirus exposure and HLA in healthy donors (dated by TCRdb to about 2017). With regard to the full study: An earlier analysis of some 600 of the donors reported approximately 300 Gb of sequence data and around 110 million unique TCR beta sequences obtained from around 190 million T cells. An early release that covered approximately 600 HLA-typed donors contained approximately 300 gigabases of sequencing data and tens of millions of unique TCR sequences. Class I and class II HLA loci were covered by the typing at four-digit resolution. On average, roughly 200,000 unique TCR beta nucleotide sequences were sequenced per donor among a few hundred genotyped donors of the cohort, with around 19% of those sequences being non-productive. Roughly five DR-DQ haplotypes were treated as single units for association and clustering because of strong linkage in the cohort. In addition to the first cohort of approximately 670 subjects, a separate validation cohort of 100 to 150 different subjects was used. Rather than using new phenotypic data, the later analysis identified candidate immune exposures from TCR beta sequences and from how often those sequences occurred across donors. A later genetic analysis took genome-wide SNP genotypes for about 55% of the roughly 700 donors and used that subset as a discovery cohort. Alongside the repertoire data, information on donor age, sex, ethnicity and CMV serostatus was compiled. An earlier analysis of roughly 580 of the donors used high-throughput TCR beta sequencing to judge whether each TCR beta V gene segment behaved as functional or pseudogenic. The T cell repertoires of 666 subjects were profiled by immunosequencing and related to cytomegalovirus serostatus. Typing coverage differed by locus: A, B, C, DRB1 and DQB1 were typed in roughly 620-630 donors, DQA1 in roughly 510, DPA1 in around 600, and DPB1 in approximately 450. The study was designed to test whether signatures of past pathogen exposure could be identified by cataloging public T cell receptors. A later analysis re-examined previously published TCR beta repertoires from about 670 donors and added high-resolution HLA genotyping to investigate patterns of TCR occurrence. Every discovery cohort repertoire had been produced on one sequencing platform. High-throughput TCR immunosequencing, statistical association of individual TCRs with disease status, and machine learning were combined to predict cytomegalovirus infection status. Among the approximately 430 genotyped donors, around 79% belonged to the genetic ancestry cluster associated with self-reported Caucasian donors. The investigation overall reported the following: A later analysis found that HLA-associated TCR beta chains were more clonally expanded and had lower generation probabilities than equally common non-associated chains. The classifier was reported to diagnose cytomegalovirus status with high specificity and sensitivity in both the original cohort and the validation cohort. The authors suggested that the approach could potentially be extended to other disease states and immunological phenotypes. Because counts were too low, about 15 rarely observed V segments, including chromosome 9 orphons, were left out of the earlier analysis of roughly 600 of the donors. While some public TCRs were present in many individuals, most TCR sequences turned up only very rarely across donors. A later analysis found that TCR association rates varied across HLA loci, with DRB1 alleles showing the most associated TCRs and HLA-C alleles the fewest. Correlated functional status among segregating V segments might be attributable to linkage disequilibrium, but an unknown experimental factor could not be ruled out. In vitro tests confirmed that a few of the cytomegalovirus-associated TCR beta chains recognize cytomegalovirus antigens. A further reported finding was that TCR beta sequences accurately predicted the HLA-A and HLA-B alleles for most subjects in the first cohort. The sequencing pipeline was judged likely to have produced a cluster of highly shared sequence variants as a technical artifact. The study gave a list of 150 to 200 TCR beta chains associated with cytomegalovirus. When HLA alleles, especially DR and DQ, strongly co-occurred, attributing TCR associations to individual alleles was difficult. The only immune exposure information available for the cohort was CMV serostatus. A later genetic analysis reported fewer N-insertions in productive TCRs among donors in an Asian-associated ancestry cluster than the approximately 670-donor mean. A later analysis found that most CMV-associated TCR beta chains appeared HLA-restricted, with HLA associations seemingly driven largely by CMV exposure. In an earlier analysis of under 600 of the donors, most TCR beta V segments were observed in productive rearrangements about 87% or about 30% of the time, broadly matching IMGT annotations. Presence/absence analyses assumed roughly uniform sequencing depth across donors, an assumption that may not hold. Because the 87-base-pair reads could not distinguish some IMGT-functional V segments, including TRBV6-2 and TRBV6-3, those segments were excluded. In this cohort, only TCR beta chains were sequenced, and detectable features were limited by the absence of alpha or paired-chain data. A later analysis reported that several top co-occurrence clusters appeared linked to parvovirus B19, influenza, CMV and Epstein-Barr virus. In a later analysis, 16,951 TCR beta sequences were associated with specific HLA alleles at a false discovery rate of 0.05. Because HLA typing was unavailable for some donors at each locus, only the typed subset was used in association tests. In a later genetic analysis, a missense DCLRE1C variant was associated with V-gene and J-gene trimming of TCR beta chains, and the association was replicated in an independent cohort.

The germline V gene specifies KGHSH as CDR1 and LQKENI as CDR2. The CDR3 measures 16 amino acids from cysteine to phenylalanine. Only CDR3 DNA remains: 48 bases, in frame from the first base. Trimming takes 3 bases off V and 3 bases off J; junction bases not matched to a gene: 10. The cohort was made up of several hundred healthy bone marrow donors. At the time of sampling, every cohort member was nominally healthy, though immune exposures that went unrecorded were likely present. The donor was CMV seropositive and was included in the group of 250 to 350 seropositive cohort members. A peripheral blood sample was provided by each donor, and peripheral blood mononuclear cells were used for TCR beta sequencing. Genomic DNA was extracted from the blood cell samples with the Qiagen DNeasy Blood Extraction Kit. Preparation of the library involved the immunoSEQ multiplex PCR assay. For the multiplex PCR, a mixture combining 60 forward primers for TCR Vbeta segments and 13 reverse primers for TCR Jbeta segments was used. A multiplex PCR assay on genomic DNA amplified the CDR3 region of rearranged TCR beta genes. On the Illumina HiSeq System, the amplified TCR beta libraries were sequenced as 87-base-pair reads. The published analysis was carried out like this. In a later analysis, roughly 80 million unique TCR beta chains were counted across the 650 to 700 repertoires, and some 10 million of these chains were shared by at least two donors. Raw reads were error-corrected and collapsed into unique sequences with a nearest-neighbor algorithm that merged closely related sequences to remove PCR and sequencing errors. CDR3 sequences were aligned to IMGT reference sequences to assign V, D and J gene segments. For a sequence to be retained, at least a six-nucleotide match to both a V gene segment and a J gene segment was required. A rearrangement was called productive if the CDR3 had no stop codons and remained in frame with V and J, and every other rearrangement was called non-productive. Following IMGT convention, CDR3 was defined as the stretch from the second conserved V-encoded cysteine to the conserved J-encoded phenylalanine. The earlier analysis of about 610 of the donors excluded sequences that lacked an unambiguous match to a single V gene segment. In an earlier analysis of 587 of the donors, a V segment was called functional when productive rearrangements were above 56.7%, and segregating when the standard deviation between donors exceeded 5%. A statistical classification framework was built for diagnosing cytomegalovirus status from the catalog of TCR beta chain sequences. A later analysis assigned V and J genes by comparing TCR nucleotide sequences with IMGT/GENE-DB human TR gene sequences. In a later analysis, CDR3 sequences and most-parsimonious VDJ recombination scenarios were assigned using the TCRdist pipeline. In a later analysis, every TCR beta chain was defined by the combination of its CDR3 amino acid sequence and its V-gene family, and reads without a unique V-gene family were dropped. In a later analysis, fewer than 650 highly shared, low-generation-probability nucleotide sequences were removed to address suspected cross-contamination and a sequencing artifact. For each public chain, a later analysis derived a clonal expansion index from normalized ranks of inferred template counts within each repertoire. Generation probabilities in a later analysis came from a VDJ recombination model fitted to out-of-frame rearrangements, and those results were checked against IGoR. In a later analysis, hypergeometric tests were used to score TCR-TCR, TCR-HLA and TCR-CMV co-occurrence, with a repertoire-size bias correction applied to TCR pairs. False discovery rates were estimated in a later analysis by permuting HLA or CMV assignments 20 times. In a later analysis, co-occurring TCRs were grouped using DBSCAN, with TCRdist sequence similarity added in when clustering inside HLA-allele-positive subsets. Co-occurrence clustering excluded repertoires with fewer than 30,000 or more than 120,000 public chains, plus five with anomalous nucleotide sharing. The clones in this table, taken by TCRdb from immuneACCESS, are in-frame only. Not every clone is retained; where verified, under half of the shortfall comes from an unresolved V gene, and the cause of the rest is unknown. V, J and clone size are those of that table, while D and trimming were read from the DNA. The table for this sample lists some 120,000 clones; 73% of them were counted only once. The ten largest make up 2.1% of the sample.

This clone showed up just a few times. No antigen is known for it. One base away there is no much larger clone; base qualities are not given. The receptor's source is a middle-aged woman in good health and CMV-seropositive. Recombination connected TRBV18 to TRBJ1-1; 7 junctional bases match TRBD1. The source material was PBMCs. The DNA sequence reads TGTGCCAGCTCACCTGAGCGACCGGGACAGTACACTGAAGCTTTCTTT. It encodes CASSPERPGQYTEAFF.